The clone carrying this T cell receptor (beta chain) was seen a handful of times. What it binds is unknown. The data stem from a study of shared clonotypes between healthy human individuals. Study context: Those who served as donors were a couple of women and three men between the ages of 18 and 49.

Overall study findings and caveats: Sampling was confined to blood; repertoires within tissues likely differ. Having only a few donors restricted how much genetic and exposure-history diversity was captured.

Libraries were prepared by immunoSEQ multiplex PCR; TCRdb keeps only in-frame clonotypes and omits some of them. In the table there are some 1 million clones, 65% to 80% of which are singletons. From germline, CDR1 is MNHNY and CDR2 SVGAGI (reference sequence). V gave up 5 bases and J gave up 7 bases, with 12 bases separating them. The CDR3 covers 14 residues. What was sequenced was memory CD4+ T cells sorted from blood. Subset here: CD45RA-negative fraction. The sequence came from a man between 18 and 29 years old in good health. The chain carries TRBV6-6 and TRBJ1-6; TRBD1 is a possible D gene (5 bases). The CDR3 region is CASSPTDWNSPLHF. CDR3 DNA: TGTGCCAGCAGTCCGACAGACTGGAATTCACCCCTCCACTTT.